Listed below are T cell receptor beta chains from one sample, sequenced in a study of control samples from healthy donors and cancer patients. TCRdb's copy holds only in-frame clones and misses some; the assay was immunoSEQ multiplex PCR. Among 70,000 to 100,000 clones listed, about 90% were seen once. Input material: PBMCs. The receptor set was obtained from a woman between 55 and 75 years old with head and neck cancer. CDR3s include the opening cysteine and the closing phenylalanine or tryptophan. D genes are given only for firm matches. Some rows mark clone size as missing; the rest say once, few, many or name a class of expanded clone.

V gene: TRBV27
clone size: NA
J gene: TRBJ2-1
D gene: NA
CDR3 DNA: TGTGCCAGCAGTCCGGACAGAGCGAGCTTCTACGGGGCCTACAATGAGCAGTTCTTC
CDR3 protein: CASSPDRASFYGAYNEQFF

V gene: TRBV10-3
clone size: NA
J gene: TRBJ2-2
D gene: NA
CDR3 DNA: TGTGCCATCAGTGAGGGCAGGACGAACACCGGGGAGCTGTTTTTT
CDR3 protein: CAISEGRTNTGELFF

V gene: TRBV7-9
clone size: NA
J gene: TRBJ1-2
D gene: TRBD1
CDR3 DNA: TGTGCCAGCAGCCACGACAGGGTAAACGGCTACACCTTC
CDR3 protein: CASSHDRVNGYTF

V gene: TRBV2
clone size: few
J gene: TRBJ2-2
D gene: TRBD1
CDR3 DNA: TGTGCCAGCAGTGAAGGCAGGGGGCGCGCCGGGGAGCTGTTTTTT
CDR3 protein: CASSEGRGRAGELFF

V gene: TRBV30
clone size: NA
J gene: TRBJ2-3
D gene: TRBD2
CDR3 DNA: TGTGCCTGGAGTGGACTAGCGGGAGAAGATACGCAGTATTTT
CDR3 protein: CAWSGLAGEDTQYF

V gene: TRBV10-2
clone size: NA
J gene: TRBJ2-5
D gene: TRBD1
CDR3 DNA: TGCGCCAGCAGTGTCGGGACAGGGGCTACCCAGTACTTC
CDR3 protein: CASSVGTGATQYF

V gene: TRBV19
clone size: NA
J gene: TRBJ2-1
D gene: NA
CDR3 DNA: TGTGCCAGTAGTGTGGCTGGTTTGCGGGTAGACAATGAGCAGTTCTTC
CDR3 protein: CASSVAGLRVDNEQFF

V gene: TRBV19
clone size: NA
J gene: TRBJ1-5
D gene: NA
CDR3 DNA: TGTGCCAGTAGTATAGTTCAGGGGATTCAGCCCCAGCATTTT
CDR3 protein: CASSIVQGIQPQHF

V gene: TRBV5-6
clone size: NA
J gene: TRBJ1-3
D gene: NA
CDR3 DNA: TGTGCCAGCAGCTTAATTCAGGGGACGGATGGCTCTGGAAACACCATATATTTT
CDR3 protein: CASSLIQGTDGSGNTIYF

V gene: TRBV11-2
clone size: NA
J gene: TRBJ1-2
D gene: NA
CDR3 DNA: TGTGCCAGCAGCTTATCTCCGGAGAACTATGGCTACACCTTC
CDR3 protein: CASSLSPENYGYTF

V gene: TRBV4-2
clone size: NA
J gene: TRBJ2-3
D gene: TRBD2
CDR3 DNA: TGTGCCAGCAGCCAAATTTATACTAGCGAGGCTATCACAGATACGCAGTATTTT
CDR3 protein: CASSQIYTSEAITDTQYF

V gene: TRBV28
clone size: NA
J gene: TRBJ2-7
D gene: NA
CDR3 DNA: TGTGCCAGCAGTTCTACCTACGAGCAGTACTTC
CDR3 protein: CASSSTYEQYF

V gene: TRBV23-1
clone size: NA
J gene: TRBJ1-5
D gene: NA
CDR3 DNA: TGCGCCAGCAGTACAACGACAAGGGCCAATCAGCCCCAGCATTTT
CDR3 protein: CASSTTTRANQPQHF

V gene: TRBV6-5
clone size: NA
J gene: TRBJ2-1
D gene: TRBD2
CDR3 DNA: TGTGCCAGCAGTTACGAGGCGGGAGCTTTAAATGAGCAGTTCTTC
CDR3 protein: CASSYEAGALNEQFF

V gene: TRBV6-5
clone size: NA
J gene: TRBJ1-2
D gene: NA
CDR3 DNA: TGTGCCAGCAGTTACTCGGGGCCACGCGGCTACACCTTC
CDR3 protein: CASSYSGPRGYTF

V gene: TRBV5-4
clone size: NA
J gene: TRBJ2-3
D gene: NA
CDR3 DNA: TGTGCCAGCAGCCCTATGGGCCTCAGGGATACGCAGTATTTT
CDR3 protein: CASSPMGLRDTQYF

V gene: TRBV19
clone size: NA
J gene: TRBJ1-4
D gene: TRBD1
CDR3 DNA: TGTGCCAGTAGTATGGGGACAGGAGATAATGAAAAATTGTTTTTT
CDR3 protein: CASSMGTGDNEKLFF

V gene: TRBV12-5
clone size: NA
J gene: TRBJ2-6
D gene: NA
CDR3 DNA: TGTGCTAGTGGTCCGGACAGCTCTGGGGCCAACGTCCTGACTTTC
CDR3 protein: CASGPDSSGANVLTF

V gene: TRBV6-5
clone size: NA
J gene: TRBJ2-7
D gene: TRBD2
CDR3 DNA: TGTGCCAGCAGTTACACGGGACTAGCAGAGGCCTACGAGCAGTACTTC
CDR3 protein: CASSYTGLAEAYEQYF

V gene: TRBV7-9
clone size: NA
J gene: TRBJ2-2
D gene: NA
CDR3 DNA: TGTGCCCCTAAGGCGGAAGGGTACGGAGACCACGGGGAGCTGTTTTTT
CDR3 protein: CAPKAEGYGDHGELFF

V gene: TRBV3-1/TRBV3-2
clone size: NA
J gene: TRBJ2-7
D gene: NA
CDR3 DNA: TGTGCCAGCAGCCAAGCGGCCTCGGGTTCCTACGAGCAGTACTTC
CDR3 protein: CASSQAASGSYEQYF

V gene: TRBV23-1
clone size: NA
J gene: TRBJ1-2
D gene: TRBD1
CDR3 DNA: TGCGCCAGCAGTCCACAGGGGGAGCACTATGGCTACACCTTC
CDR3 protein: CASSPQGEHYGYTF

V gene: TRBV5-1
clone size: NA
J gene: TRBJ2-7
D gene: TRBD2
CDR3 DNA: TGCGCCAGCAGCTTCTCTAGCGGGTCCCACGAGCAGTACTTC
CDR3 protein: CASSFSSGSHEQYF

V gene: TRBV6-1
clone size: NA
J gene: TRBJ2-7
D gene: NA
CDR3 DNA: TGTGCCAGCAGTGAAGCGCAGGCAGGGGCCTACGAGCAGTACTTC
CDR3 protein: CASSEAQAGAYEQYF

V gene: TRBV18
clone size: NA
J gene: TRBJ2-5
D gene: NA
CDR3 DNA: TGTGCCAGCTCACCACCATACCTAGCGAGGGAGACCCAGTACTTC
CDR3 protein: CASSPPYLARETQYF

V gene: TRBV5-4
clone size: NA
J gene: TRBJ1-1
D gene: NA
CDR3 DNA: TGTGCCAGCAGCATCAGGGAACGGAACACTGAAGCTTTCTTT
CDR3 protein: CASSIRERNTEAFF

V gene: TRBV14
clone size: NA
J gene: TRBJ2-7
D gene: NA
CDR3 DNA: TGTGCCAGCAGCCTGAGCTCCTACGAGCAGTACTTC
CDR3 protein: CASSLSSYEQYF

V gene: TRBV19
clone size: NA
J gene: TRBJ2-1
D gene: TRBD1
CDR3 DNA: TGTGCCAGTAGTGCGGGACAGGGGTCCAATGAGCAGTTCTTC
CDR3 protein: CASSAGQGSNEQFF

V gene: TRBV13
clone size: once
J gene: TRBJ2-1
D gene: TRBD2
CDR3 DNA: TGTGCCAGCAGCCTCAACCTAGCGGGCCACAATGAGCAGTTCTTC
CDR3 protein: CASSLNLAGHNEQFF

V gene: TRBV2
clone size: NA
J gene: TRBJ1-2
D gene: NA
CDR3 DNA: TGTGCCAGCAGTGGAAACGGCTACTATGGCTACACCTTC
CDR3 protein: CASSGNGYYGYTF

V gene: TRBV24-1
clone size: NA
J gene: TRBJ1-1
D gene: TRBD1
CDR3 DNA: TGTGCCACCAGTCTCCGGGACAGGGGCACTGAAGCTTTCTTT
CDR3 protein: CATSLRDRGTEAFF

V gene: TRBV6-4
clone size: NA
J gene: TRBJ2-5
D gene: NA
CDR3 DNA: TGTGCCAGCAGTGTTAAACACGGAGAGACCCAGTACTTC
CDR3 protein: CASSVKHGETQYF

V gene: TRBV5-4
clone size: NA
J gene: TRBJ2-1
D gene: TRBD1
CDR3 DNA: TGTGCCAGCAGCACTCGACAGGGAATAAGGAACAATGAGCAGTTCTTC
CDR3 protein: CASSTRQGIRNNEQFF

V gene: TRBV5-4
clone size: NA
J gene: TRBJ2-2
D gene: TRBD1
CDR3 DNA: TGTGCCAGCAGCTTGGCGCCCACAGGGGACACCGGGGAGCTGTTTTTT
CDR3 protein: CASSLAPTGDTGELFF

V gene: TRBV18
clone size: NA
J gene: TRBJ2-6
D gene: NA
CDR3 DNA: TGTGCCAGCTCACCAGGGGCCGCTGGGGCCAACGTCCTGACTTTC
CDR3 protein: CASSPGAAGANVLTF

V gene: TRBV6-5
clone size: NA
J gene: TRBJ2-7
D gene: TRBD1
CDR3 DNA: TGTGCCAGCCAGGGGGATTCCTACGAGCAGTACTTC
CDR3 protein: CASQGDSYEQYF

V gene: TRBV7-9
clone size: NA
J gene: TRBJ2-1
D gene: NA
CDR3 DNA: TGTGCCAGCAGCTTAGGGAGGCGGGACTACAATGAGCAGTTCTTC
CDR3 protein: CASSLGRRDYNEQFF

V gene: TRBV25-1
clone size: NA
J gene: TRBJ2-2
D gene: NA
CDR3 DNA: TGTGCCAGCAGTGAATATAAGGGGTTTTGGGCGAACACCGGGGAGCTGTTTTTT
CDR3 protein: CASSEYKGFWANTGELFF

V gene: TRBV30
clone size: NA
J gene: TRBJ1-6
D gene: NA
CDR3 DNA: TGTGCCTGGTCCGTAGATAATTCACCCCTCCACTTT
CDR3 protein: CAWSVDNSPLHF

V gene: TRBV5-1
clone size: NA
J gene: TRBJ2-1
D gene: NA
CDR3 DNA: TGCGCCAGCAGCCCTCGAGAGGGCCCCTACAATGAGCAGTTCTTC
CDR3 protein: CASSPREGPYNEQFF

V gene: TRBV6-5
clone size: NA
J gene: TRBJ2-7
D gene: TRBD1
CDR3 DNA: TGTGCCAGCTTTTCCTCCGGGACAGGGGGCTACGAGCAGTACTTC
CDR3 protein: CASFSSGTGGYEQYF

V gene: TRBV2
clone size: once
J gene: TRBJ2-3
D gene: NA
CDR3 DNA: TGTGCCAGCAGTACAGGACAGACGGGGACAGATACGCAGTATTTT
CDR3 protein: CASSTGQTGTDTQYF

V gene: TRBV28
clone size: NA
J gene: TRBJ2-1
D gene: NA
CDR3 DNA: TGTGCCAGCATACGGACAAAGGGGTACAATGAGCAGTTCTTC
CDR3 protein: CASIRTKGYNEQFF

V gene: TRBV6-1
clone size: NA
J gene: TRBJ1-1
D gene: TRBD1
CDR3 DNA: TGTGCCAGCAGTGCCCGGACAGGGGTCATGAACACTGAAGCTTTCTTT
CDR3 protein: CASSARTGVMNTEAFF

V gene: TRBV7-9
clone size: NA
J gene: TRBJ1-4
D gene: NA
CDR3 DNA: TGTGCCAGCTCCGGACCTAACGAAAAACTGTTTTTT
CDR3 protein: CASSGPNEKLFF

V gene: TRBV5-6
clone size: NA
J gene: TRBJ2-1
D gene: NA
CDR3 DNA: TGTGCCAGCAGCCGGGATTACAATGAGCAGTTCTTC
CDR3 protein: CASSRDYNEQFF

V gene: TRBV15
clone size: NA
J gene: TRBJ2-1
D gene: TRBD2
CDR3 DNA: TGTGCCACCAGCAGAGTGGGGACTAGCGGACCCTCCTACAATGAGCAGTTCTTC
CDR3 protein: CATSRVGTSGPSYNEQFF

V gene: TRBV19
clone size: NA
J gene: TRBJ2-3
D gene: NA
CDR3 DNA: TGTGCCAGCCGAAAGATCAGGGGCACAGATACGCAGTATTTT
CDR3 protein: CASRKIRGTDTQYF

V gene: TRBV19
clone size: NA
J gene: TRBJ1-3
D gene: NA
CDR3 DNA: TGTGCCAGTAGCACTCGGGGGCGGACAGCTGGAAACACCATATATTTT
CDR3 protein: CASSTRGRTAGNTIYF

V gene: TRBV5-1
clone size: NA
J gene: TRBJ2-3
D gene: NA
CDR3 DNA: TGCGCCAGCAGCTTGGGTTGGGGTATGGGGGCCGCTCCTACGCAGTATTTT
CDR3 protein: CASSLGWGMGAAPTQYF

V gene: TRBV9
clone size: NA
J gene: TRBJ2-6
D gene: TRBD2
CDR3 DNA: TGTGCCAGCAGCGTAGATCCGGGAGGGCCTAGGGCCAACGTCCTGACTTTC
CDR3 protein: CASSVDPGGPRANVLTF

V gene: TRBV7-2
clone size: NA
J gene: TRBJ1-1
D gene: TRBD1
CDR3 DNA: TGTGCCAGCAGCTCCCGACAGGGAACCATACCAAACACTGAAGCTTTCTTT
CDR3 protein: CASSSRQGTIPNTEAFF

V gene: TRBV10-1
clone size: NA
J gene: TRBJ2-3
D gene: TRBD2
CDR3 DNA: TGCGCCAGCAGTGAGTCGCTAGCGGGAGCAGATACGCAGTATTTT
CDR3 protein: CASSESLAGADTQYF

V gene: TRBV27
clone size: NA
J gene: TRBJ2-1
D gene: TRBD2
CDR3 DNA: TGTGCCAGCAGTTTCCCGCCAGCGGGAGTAAACAATGAGCAGTTCTTC
CDR3 protein: CASSFPPAGVNNEQFF

V gene: TRBV5-1
clone size: NA
J gene: TRBJ2-6
D gene: NA
CDR3 DNA: TGCGCCAGCAGCATGACAGTTTCCCAAACTGGGGCCAACGTCCTGACTTTC
CDR3 protein: CASSMTVSQTGANVLTF

V gene: TRBV2
clone size: NA
J gene: TRBJ2-3
D gene: TRBD2
CDR3 DNA: TGTGCCAGCAGTAGGACTAGCGGAAGCACAGATACGCAGTATTTT
CDR3 protein: CASSRTSGSTDTQYF

V gene: TRBV5-4
clone size: NA
J gene: TRBJ2-3
D gene: NA
CDR3 DNA: TGTGCCAGCAGCTTGGGGACTATACTTGGCACAGATACGCAGTATTTT
CDR3 protein: CASSLGTILGTDTQYF

V gene: TRBV3-1/TRBV3-2
clone size: NA
J gene: TRBJ2-2
D gene: NA
CDR3 DNA: TGTGCCAGCACCCTACAGGGCATGGCCGGGGAGCTGTTTTTT
CDR3 protein: CASTLQGMAGELFF

V gene: TRBV10-1
clone size: NA
J gene: TRBJ1-2
D gene: TRBD1
CDR3 DNA: TGCGCCAGCGCAACGGGACAGGGAAGAGTCTATGGCTACACCTTC
CDR3 protein: CASATGQGRVYGYTF